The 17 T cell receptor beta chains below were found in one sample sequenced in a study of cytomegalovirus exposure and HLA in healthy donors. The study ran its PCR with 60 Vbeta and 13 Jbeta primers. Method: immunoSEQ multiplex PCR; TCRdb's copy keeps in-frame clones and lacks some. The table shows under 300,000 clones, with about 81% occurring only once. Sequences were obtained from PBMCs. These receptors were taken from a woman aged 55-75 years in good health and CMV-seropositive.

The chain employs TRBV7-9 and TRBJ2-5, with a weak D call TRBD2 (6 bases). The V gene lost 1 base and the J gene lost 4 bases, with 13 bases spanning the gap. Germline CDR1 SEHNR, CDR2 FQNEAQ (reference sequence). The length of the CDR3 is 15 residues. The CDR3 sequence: CASSLGSTGGETQYF. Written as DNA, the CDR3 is TGTGCCAGCAGCTTAGGATCTACCGGGGGAGAGACCCAGTACTTC. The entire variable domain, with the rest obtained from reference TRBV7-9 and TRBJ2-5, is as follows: DTGVSQNPRHKITKRGQNVTFRCDPISEHNRLYWYRQTLGQGPEFLTYFQNEAQLEKSRLLSDRFSAERPKGSFSTLEIQRTEQGDSAMYLCASSLGSTGGETQYFGPGTRLLVL.

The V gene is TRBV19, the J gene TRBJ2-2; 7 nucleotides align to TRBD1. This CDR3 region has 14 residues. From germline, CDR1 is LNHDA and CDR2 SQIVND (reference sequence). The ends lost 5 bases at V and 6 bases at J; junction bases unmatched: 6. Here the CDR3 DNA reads TGTGCCAGTAGTCTACAGGGGTATGCCGGGGAGCTGTTTTTT. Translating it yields CASSLQGYAGELFF.

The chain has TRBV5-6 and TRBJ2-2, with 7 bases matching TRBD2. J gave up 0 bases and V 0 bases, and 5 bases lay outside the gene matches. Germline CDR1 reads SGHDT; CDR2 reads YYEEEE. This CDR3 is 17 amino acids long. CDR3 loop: CASSLALTSTNTGELFF. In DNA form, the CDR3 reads TGTGCCAGCAGCTTGGCCCTGACTAGCACGAACACCGGGGAGCTGTTTTTT.

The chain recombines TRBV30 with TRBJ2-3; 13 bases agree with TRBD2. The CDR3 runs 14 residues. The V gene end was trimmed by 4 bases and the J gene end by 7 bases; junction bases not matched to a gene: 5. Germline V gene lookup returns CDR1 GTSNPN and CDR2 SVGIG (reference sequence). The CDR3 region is CAWNILAGGYTQYF. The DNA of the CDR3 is TGTGCCTGGAATATACTAGCGGGAGGGTATACGCAGTATTTT.

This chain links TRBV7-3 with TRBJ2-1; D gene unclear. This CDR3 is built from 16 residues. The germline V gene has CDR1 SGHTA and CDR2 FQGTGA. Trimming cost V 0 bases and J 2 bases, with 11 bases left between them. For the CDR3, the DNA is TGTGCCAGCAGCTTAACACGGCCGGCGGCCTACAATGAGCAGTTCTTC. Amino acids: CASSLTRPAAYNEQFF.

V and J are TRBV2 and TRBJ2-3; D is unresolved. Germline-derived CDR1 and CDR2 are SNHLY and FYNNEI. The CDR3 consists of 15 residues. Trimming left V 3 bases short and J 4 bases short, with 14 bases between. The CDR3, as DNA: TGTGCCAGCAGTGAGGTAGCCCTTGGTGCAGATACGCAGTATTTT. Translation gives CASSEVALGADTQYF.

CDR3 loop: CASSRSEGQGATNYGYTF. CDR3 coding DNA: TGCGCCAGCAGCCGCTCGGAGGGACAGGGGGCGACTAACTATGGCTACACCTTC. The rearrangement links TRBV5-1 to TRBJ1-2; 12 bases fit TRBD1. The CDR3 spans 18 residues. Germline V gene lookup returns CDR1 SGHRS and CDR2 YFSETQ. V shed 4 bases and J 0 bases; nucleotides not matched to a gene: 10.

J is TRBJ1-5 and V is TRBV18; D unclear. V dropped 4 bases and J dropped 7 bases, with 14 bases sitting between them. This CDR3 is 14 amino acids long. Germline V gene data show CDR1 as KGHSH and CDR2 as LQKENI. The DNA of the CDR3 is TGTGCCAGCTCACAAGGGAGCTTAGGACAGCCCCAGCATTTT. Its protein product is CASSQGSLGQPQHF.

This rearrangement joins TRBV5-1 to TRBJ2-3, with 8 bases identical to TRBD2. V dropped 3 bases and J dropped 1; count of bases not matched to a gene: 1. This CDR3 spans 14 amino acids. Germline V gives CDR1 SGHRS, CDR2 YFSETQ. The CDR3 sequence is CASSSTSGTDTQYF. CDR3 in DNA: TGCGCCAGCAGCTCGACTAGCGGCACAGATACGCAGTATTTT.

In nucleotides, the CDR3 is TGCGCCAGCAGTAGCGGGAGGGAAGGAGAGACCCAGTACTTC. It codes for CASSSGREGETQYF. This chain uses TRBV5-1 with TRBJ2-5, with 11 bases lining up with TRBD2. Germline V gives CDR1 SGHRS, CDR2 YFSETQ. The CDR3 is 14 amino acids. V gave up 5 bases and J gave up 4 bases; unmatched junction bases: 4. The full variable domain, in which reference TRBV5-1 and TRBJ2-5 provide the parts outside the CDR3, is KAGVTQTPRYLIKTRGQQVTLSCSPISGHRSVSWYQQTPGQGLQFLFEYFSETQRNKGNFPGRFSGRQFSNSRSEMNVSTLELGDSALYLCASSSGREGETQYFGPGTRLLVL.

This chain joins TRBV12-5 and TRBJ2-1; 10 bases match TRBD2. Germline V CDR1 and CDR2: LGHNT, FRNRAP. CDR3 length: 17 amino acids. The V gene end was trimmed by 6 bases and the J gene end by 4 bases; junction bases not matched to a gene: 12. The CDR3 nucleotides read TGTGCTAGTGGCCGAGGGAGCGGGAGGGCAATATACAATGAGCAGTTCTTC. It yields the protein CASGRGSGRAIYNEQFF.

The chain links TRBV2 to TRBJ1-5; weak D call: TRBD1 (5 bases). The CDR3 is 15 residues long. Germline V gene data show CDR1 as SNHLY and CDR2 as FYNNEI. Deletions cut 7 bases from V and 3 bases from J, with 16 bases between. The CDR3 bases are TGTGCCAGCAAAAGTCTCAGGGCACCCAATCAGCCCCAGCATTTT. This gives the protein CASKSLRAPNQPQHF.

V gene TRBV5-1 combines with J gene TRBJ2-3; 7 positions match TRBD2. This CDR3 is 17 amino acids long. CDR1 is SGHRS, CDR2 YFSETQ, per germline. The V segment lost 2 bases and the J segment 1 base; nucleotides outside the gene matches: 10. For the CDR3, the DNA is TGCGCCAGCAGCTTCCCCCCTGGCGGGAGTGGCACAGATACGCAGTATTTT. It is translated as CASSFPPGGSGTDTQYF.

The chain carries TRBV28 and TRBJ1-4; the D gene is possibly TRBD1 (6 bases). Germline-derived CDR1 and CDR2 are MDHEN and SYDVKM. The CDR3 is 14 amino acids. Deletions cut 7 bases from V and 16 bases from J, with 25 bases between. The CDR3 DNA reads TGTGCCAGCAAGGGAAGCGGGGGGGCGTTAAGAGGGTTTTTT. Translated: CASKGSGGALRGFF. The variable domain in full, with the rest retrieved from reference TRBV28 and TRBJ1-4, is DVKVTQSSRYLVKRTGEKVFLECVQDMDHENMFWYRQDPGLGLRLIYFSYDVKMKEKGDIPEGYSVSREKKERFSLILESASTNQTSMYLCASKGSGGALRGFFGSGTQLSVL.

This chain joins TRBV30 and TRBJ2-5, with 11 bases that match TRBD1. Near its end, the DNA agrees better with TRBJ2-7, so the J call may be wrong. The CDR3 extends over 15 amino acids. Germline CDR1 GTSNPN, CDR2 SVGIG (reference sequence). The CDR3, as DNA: TGTGCCTGGAGTGTACGGGGGACAGGGGGATACGAGCAGTACTTC. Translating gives CAWSVRGTGGYEQYF.

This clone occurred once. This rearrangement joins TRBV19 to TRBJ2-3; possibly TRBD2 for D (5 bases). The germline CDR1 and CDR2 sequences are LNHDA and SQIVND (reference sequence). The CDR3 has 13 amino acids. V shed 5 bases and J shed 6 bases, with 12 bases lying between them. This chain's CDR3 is CASSRGEPDTQYF. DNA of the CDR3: TGTGCCAGTAGTCGGGGAGAGCCGGATACGCAGTATTTT.

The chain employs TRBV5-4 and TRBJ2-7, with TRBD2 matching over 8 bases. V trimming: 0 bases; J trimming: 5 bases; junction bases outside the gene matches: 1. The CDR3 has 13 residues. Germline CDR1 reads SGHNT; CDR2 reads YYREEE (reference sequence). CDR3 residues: CASSLDSGDEQYF. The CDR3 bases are TGTGCCAGCAGCTTGGATAGCGGGGACGAGCAGTACTTC.